The rows below give T cell receptor beta chains drawn from one sample of a study of blood T cell repertoires in COVID-19. Here immunoSEQ multiplex PCR was the method, and the copy in TCRdb shows in-frame clones only, minus some. The data contain about 430,000 clones, roughly 90% of them singletons. The specimen was PBMCs or T cells enriched from blood (not recorded which). Receptors were obtained from a woman in her late teens or twenties who had been exposed to COVID-19. CDR3s include the opening cysteine and the closing phenylalanine or tryptophan. The D gene is left open where the match is weak. The size field is filled for only some rows; it gives once, few, many or a size class.

clone_size | j_call | d_call | cdr3_length | v_call | cdr3_nt | cdr3_aa
. | TRBJ2-5 | . | 16 | TRBV7-2 | TGTGCCAGCAGCTTATACAAGACAGGCGTCGGGGAGACCCAGTACTTC | CASSLYKTGVGETQYF
once | TRBJ1-1 | . | 16 | TRBV6-6 | TGTGCCAGCAGTTACGGTTCATCGGTAGCGCACACTGAAGCTTTCTTT | CASSYGSSVAHTEAFF
few | TRBJ2-3 | . | 13 | TRBV11-2 | TGTGCCAGCAGCTTATCTAGGTCAGATACGCAGTATTTT | CASSLSRSDTQYF
. | TRBJ2-7 | . | 12 | TRBV2 | TGTGCCAGCAGTGAAATACTTGTCGAGCAGTACTTC | CASSEILVEQYF
. | TRBJ1-1 | TRBD1 | 16 | TRBV7-8 | TGTGCCAGCAGCTCCCCAACCGGGACAGCAAACACTGAAGCTTTCTTT | CASSSPTGTANTEAFF
. | TRBJ1-6 | TRBD1 | 16 | TRBV4-3 | TGCGCCAGCAGCCGAGGGACAGGGGGCGCATTTTCACCCCTCCACTTT | CASSRGTGGAFSPLHF
. | TRBJ2-1 | . | 13 | TRBV10-3 | TGTGCCATCAGGGAAGGACAACACAATGAGCAGTTCTTC | CAIREGQHNEQFF
. | TRBJ1-1 | . | 13 | TRBV13 | TGTGCCAGCAGCTCGGGACACTACACTGAAGCTTTCTTT | CASSSGHYTEAFF
. | TRBJ2-7 | TRBD1 | 15 | TRBV6-1 | TGTGCCAGCAGTGATTATAGGCAGGGGGACTACGAGCAGTACTTC | CASSDYRQGDYEQYF
. | TRBJ1-2 | TRBD1 | 16 | TRBV7-6 | TGTGCCAGCAGCGCTAGCTTGACTACAGGGGTCTATGGCTACACCTTC | CASSASLTTGVYGYTF
. | TRBJ2-6 | . | 17 | TRBV2 | TGTGCCAGCATTAGCGAATATGGGTTCTCTGGGGCCAACGTCCTGACTTTC | CASISEYGFSGANVLTF
. | TRBJ2-7 | TRBD2 | 19 | TRBV3-1/TRBV3-2 | TGTGCCAGCAGCCAAAAGACTAGAGTGGCTAGCGGGAGGGCGTACGAGCAGTACTTC | CASSQKTRVASGRAYEQYF
. | TRBJ2-7 | TRBD1 | 14 | TRBV18 | TGTGCCAGCTCACTGGCAGGGGGTACCTACGAGCAGTACTTC | CASSLAGGTYEQYF
. | TRBJ1-1 | TRBD1 | 17 | TRBV9 | TGTGCCAGCAGCGTAGCCGGACAGGGGGCCCTGAACACTGAAGCTTTCTTT | CASSVAGQGALNTEAFF
. | TRBJ1-5 | TRBD1 | 17 | TRBV5-1 | TGCGCCAGCAGCTTGGACGGACAGGGTGGAACCAATCAGCCCCAGCATTTT | CASSLDGQGGTNQPQHF
. | TRBJ2-3 | . | 14 | TRBV7-3 | TGTGCCAGCAGCTTCGGACTAAGCACAGATACGCAGTATTTT | CASSFGLSTDTQYF
. | TRBJ1-3 | . | 14 | TRBV9 | TGTGCCAGCAGCAGACAGCGCTCTGGAAACACCATATATTTT | CASSRQRSGNTIYF
. | TRBJ1-1 | . | 16 | TRBV27 | TGTGCCAGCAGTTTCTCCACAGGGAATTTAGTCACTGAAGCTTTCTTT | CASSFSTGNLVTEAFF
. | TRBJ2-1 | TRBD2 | 19 | TRBV7-9 | TGTGCCAGCAGCTTAGGATATAGTCTAGCGGGAGGATCCTACAATGAGCAGTTCTTC | CASSLGYSLAGGSYNEQFF
. | TRBJ1-5 | . | 15 | TRBV6-1 | TGTGCCAGCAGTGAATGGCAGGGAAGCAATCAGCCCCAGCATTTT | CASSEWQGSNQPQHF
. | TRBJ2-3 | . | 16 | TRBV18 | TGTGCCAGCTCACCGGTAGGGGCAGCCCACACAGATACGCAGTATTTT | CASSPVGAAHTDTQYF
once | TRBJ1-2 | . | 13 | TRBV6-5 | TGTGCCAGCATCGGGGGGGCCTCTTATGGCTACACCTTC | CASIGGASYGYTF
. | TRBJ1-1 | . | 15 | TRBV28 | TGTGCCAGCAGTTTATATGTAGCTTTGAACACTGAAGCTTTCTTT | CASSLYVALNTEAFF
. | TRBJ2-7 | TRBD1 | 14 | TRBV7-9 | TGTGCCAGCAGCTCCGGGACAGGGCACTCCGAGCAGTACTTC | CASSSGTGHSEQYF
. | TRBJ1-2 | . | 13 | TRBV5-4 | TGTGCCAGCAGCTTGTCCTCTTTATATGGCTACACCTTC | CASSLSSLYGYTF
. | TRBJ2-4 | . | 14 | TRBV29-1 | TGCAGCGTTGTCCAGGACTTAGCCAAAAACATTCAGTACTTC | CSVVQDLAKNIQYF
. | TRBJ2-7 | TRBD2 | 13 | TRBV29-1 | TGCAGCGTCGGTGGCGGGGGGTTTAACGAGCAGTACTTC | CSVGGGGFNEQYF
. | TRBJ2-1 | TRBD2 | 14 | TRBV7-9 | TGTGCCAGCAGCCCTAGCGGGAGTCTGGATGAGCAGTTCTTC | CASSPSGSLDEQFF
. | TRBJ2-2 | . | 13 | TRBV28 | TGTGCCAGCAGTCCCAATCCAACCGGGGAGCTGTTTTTT | CASSPNPTGELFF